A single sample is the source of the 25 T cell receptor beta chains below, sequenced in a study of OX40 agonist ivuxolimab in advanced cancers. Repertoires were generated with immunoSEQ multiplex PCR, while TCRdb's copy carries only in-frame clones and drops some. Among about 82,000 clones, about 86% were seen once, and the ten largest hold 6.5%. The sample in question was CD4+ or CD8+ T cells sorted from blood, obtained in a trial of the OX40 agonist ivuxolimab. These TCRs come from an adult with an advanced solid tumor such as melanoma, head and neck, liver or kidney cancer.

The CDR3 loop reads CASSWDRGGENTIYF. The CDR3, as DNA: TGTGCCAGCAGCTGGGACAGGGGCGGAGAAAACACCATATATTTT. V is TRBV7-2 and J is TRBJ1-3, with 10 bases lining up with TRBD1. The CDR3 extends over 15 amino acids. V shed 4 bases and J 6 bases; nucleotides not matched to a gene: 6. Germline V gene lookup returns CDR1 SGHTA and CDR2 FQGNSA.

As DNA, the CDR3 is TGTGCCAGCAGCGAGGGCAGGGGGCGCTTGGCTTTCTTT. Translation: CASSEGRGRLAFF. The chain is built from TRBV21-1 and TRBJ1-1; the D call TRBD1 from the table was never checked on the DNA. TRBV21-1 is deemed a pseudogene. CDR3 length: 13 amino acids.

The chain joins TRBV18 to TRBJ1-5, with D maybe TRBD1 (5 bases). Deletions cut 3 bases from V and 2 bases from J, with 20 bases between. The CDR3 loop spans 18 amino acids. Germline assignment: CDR1 KGHSH and CDR2 LQKENI. CDR3 sequence reads: CASSPRGLFEAGNQPQHF. In DNA form, the CDR3 reads TGTGCCAGCTCACCGAGGGGTCTTTTTGAGGCTGGCAATCAGCCCCAGCATTTT.

The rearrangement uses TRBV14 and TRBJ1-2, with 7 bases aligning to TRBD1. From germline, CDR1 is SGHDN and CDR2 FVKESK. The CDR3 extends over 15 amino acids. V was clipped by 4 bases and J by 3 bases; unmatched bases: 8. In DNA, the CDR3 is TGTGCCAGCAGCCCTCGACAGGGCCTCTACTATGGCTACACCTTC. Translated: CASSPRQGLYYGYTF.

The chain has TRBV5-1 and TRBJ2-7; TRBD1 agrees at 8 bases. With V trimmed by 4 bases and J by 2 bases, 8 bases remained unmatched. The germline V gene has CDR1 SGHRS and CDR2 YFSETQ. This CDR3 region has 15 residues. CDR3 DNA sequence: TGCGCCAGCAGCGCGGGACAGGCGAATCCCTACGAGCAGTACTTC. Translated: CASSAGQANPYEQYF.

A single count supports this clone. CDR3 loop: CSAGHKLYNEQFF. CDR3 sequence (DNA): TGCAGCGCCGGACATAAACTTTACAATGAGCAGTTCTTC. The chain combines TRBV29-1 with TRBJ2-1, with a weak D call TRBD1 (5 bases). CDR3 length: 13 residues. V dropped 7 bases and J dropped 4 bases, with 14 bases sitting between them. Germline CDR1 is SQVTM and CDR2 is ANQGSEA.

The genes are TRBV5-1 and TRBJ2-5; D remains ambiguous. This CDR3 is built from 14 residues. Germline CDR1 reads SGHRS; CDR2 reads YFSETQ. Trimming left V 4 bases short and J 4 bases short, with 14 bases between. The CDR3, as DNA: TGCGCCAGCAGCCAACCAGAGGCTGGAGAGACCCAGTACTTC. Its protein is CASSQPEAGETQYF.

This chain uses TRBV19 with TRBJ1-5, with D unresolved. V shed 3 bases and J shed 5 bases, with 17 bases lying between them. Germline CDR1 and CDR2: LNHDA and SQIVND (reference sequence). The CDR3 runs to 16 residues. The CDR3 loop is CASSIRWEGSYQPQHF. The CDR3 DNA sequence: TGTGCCAGTAGTATTCGATGGGAAGGGTCCTATCAGCCCCAGCATTTT.

The rearrangement links TRBV4-2 to TRBJ1-1; D not certain. V was cut by 0 bases and J by 7 bases, with 9 bases left in between. The germline gives CDR1 LGHNA, CDR2 YNFKEQ. The CDR3 is 13 amino acids. This chain's CDR3 is CASSQERKLEAFF. The CDR3 coding sequence is TGTGCCAGCAGCCAAGAAAGAAAGCTTGAAGCTTTCTTT.

CDR3 in amino acids: CASSSVSTDTQYF. In DNA, the CDR3 is TGTGCCAGCAGCTCCGTAAGCACAGATACGCAGTATTTT. The V and J genes are TRBV13 and TRBJ2-3, with D uncertain. The CDR3 totals 13 residues. CDR1 PRHDT and CDR2 FYEKMQ come from the germline V gene (reference sequence). V lost 4 bases to trimming and J lost 0 bases, with 5 bases between them.

The chain employs TRBV5-1 and TRBJ2-1, with TRBD1 matching 10 bases. V lost 4 bases, J lost 6 bases, and 4 bases stayed unmatched. Per germline, CDR1 SGHRS and CDR2 YFSETQ. This CDR3 has 14 amino acids. The CDR3 region has the DNA TGCGCCAGCAGCCGACAGGGGGCAGGCAATGAGCAGTTCTTC. Translating it yields CASSRQGAGNEQFF.

The V and J genes are TRBV5-1 and TRBJ2-1; TRBD2 aligns across 10 bases. Germline trimming cut 3 bases from V and 2 bases from J; bases unmatched to any gene: 17. The CDR3 sequence is 20 residues long. Looked up from germline, CDR1 is SGHRS and CDR2 is YFSETQ. CDR3 bases: TGCGCCAGCAGCTCGGGGTACAGAATAGCGGGAGGTAAGCCCTACAATGAGCAGTTCTTC. Translating it yields CASSSGYRIAGGKPYNEQFF. Full variable domain (missing parts from reference TRBV5-1 and TRBJ2-1): KAGVTQTPRYLIKTRGQQVTLSCSPISGHRSVSWYQQTPGQGLQFLFEYFSETQRNKGNFPGRFSGRQFSNSRSEMNVSTLELGDSALYLCASSSGYRIAGGKPYNEQFFGPGTRLTVL.

The gene calls are TRBV30 and TRBJ1-2; 7 nucleotides align to TRBD1. The CDR3 has 15 amino acids. Germline trimming cut 4 bases from V and 2 bases from J; bases unmatched to any gene: 10. The germline V gene encodes CDR1 GTSNPN and CDR2 SVGIG (reference sequence). The CDR3 region is CAWTAPGQINYGYTF. The DNA for the CDR3 is TGTGCCTGGACCGCCCCGGGACAGATAAACTATGGCTACACCTTC. The variable domain in full, completed from reference TRBV30 and TRBJ1-2, reads SQTIHQWPATLVQPVGSPLSLECTVEGTSNPNLYWYRQAAGRGLQLLFYSVGIGQISSEVPQNLSASRPQDRQFILSSKKLLLSDSGFYLCAWTAPGQINYGYTFGSGTRLTVV.

For the CDR3, the DNA is TGCGCCAGCAGCTTCTTGGTCAGGGGCGATGAGCAGTTCTTC. This sequence encodes CASSFLVRGDEQFF. The chain has TRBV5-1 and TRBJ2-1, with D perhaps TRBD1 (6 bases). Germline V gene sequence: CDR1 SGHRS, CDR2 YFSETQ. The CDR3 loop spans 14 amino acids. Trimming left V 2 bases short and J 8 bases short, with 14 bases between.

The chain uses TRBV10-3 and TRBJ2-7; tentatively, D is TRBD1 (6 bases). V was cut by 3 bases and J by 0 bases, with 12 bases left in between. The germline gives CDR1 ENHRY, CDR2 SYGVKD. The CDR3 covers 15 residues. The CDR3 sequence is CAISDWTESSYEQYF. The CDR3 bases are TGTGCCATCAGTGATTGGACAGAGAGCTCCTACGAGCAGTACTTC.

This clone was seen only once. The chain combines TRBV19 with TRBJ2-3; 12 bases line up with TRBD2. V was pared by 4 bases and J by 0 bases, with 11 bases of the junction left unmatched. In germline, CDR1 is LNHDA, CDR2 SQIVND (reference sequence). The CDR3 extends over 19 amino acids. The CDR3 spells CASSKLAGGPWTSTDTQYF. The DNA of the CDR3 is TGTGCCAGTAGTAAACTAGCGGGGGGCCCCTGGACAAGCACAGATACGCAGTATTTT. The variable domain in full, with the rest retrieved from reference TRBV19 and TRBJ2-3, is DGGITQSPKYLFRKEGQNVTLSCEQNLNHDAMYWYRQDPGQGLRLIYYSQIVNDFQKGDIAEGYSVSREKKESFPLTVTSAQKNPTAFYLCASSKLAGGPWTSTDTQYFGPGTRLTVL.

The chain employs TRBV29-1 and TRBJ1-1; TRBD1 might be the D (5 bases). This CDR3 contains 14 residues. Trimming took off 6 bases at V and 5 bases at J, with 19 bases between the two ends. CDR1 and CDR2 from the germline V gene are SQVTM and ANQGSEA. In DNA form, the CDR3 reads TGCAGCGTCGCCGCGGGACCCCTATTTACTGAAGCTTTCTTT. This translates into CSVAAGPLFTEAFF.

This clone has a single count. The chain recombines TRBV5-5 with TRBJ1-1; D unclear. Trimming left V 3 bases short and J 5 bases short, with 11 bases between. Germline CDR1 SGHKS, CDR2 YYEKEE (reference sequence). The CDR3 length is 13 residues. In DNA, the CDR3 is TGTGCCAGCAGCTACATCAGAACAACTGAAGCTTTCTTT. Protein: CASSYIRTTEAFF. Based on the CDR3 plus reference TRBV5-5 and TRBJ1-1, the full variable domain is DAGVTQSPTHLIKTRGQQVTLRCSPISGHKSVSWYQQVLGQGPQFIFQYYEKEERGRGNFPDRFSARQFPNYSSELNVNALLLGDSALYLCASSYIRTTEAFFGQGTRLTVV.

J is TRBJ1-6 and V is TRBV6-5; 7 bases align to TRBD1. CDR1 and CDR2 from the germline V gene are MNHEY and SVGAGI. CDR3 length: 13 amino acids. The trim removed 7 bases at V and 10 bases at J, leaving 7 bases unmatched. The CDR3 protein is CASTQGGTSPLHF. The CDR3 nucleotides read TGTGCCAGCACTCAGGGGGGAACCTCACCCCTCCACTTT.

The chain is built from TRBV5-1 and TRBJ2-2, with TRBD1 matching 8 bases. The CDR3 runs 15 residues. The V gene's germline CDR1 is SGHRS and CDR2 YFSETQ. With 4 bases clipped from V and 4 bases from J, the junction kept 6 bases outside the gene matches. CDR3 residues: CASSIGQGSTGELFF. The CDR3 DNA reads TGCGCCAGCAGCATAGGACAGGGTAGCACCGGGGAGCTGTTTTTT.

The rearrangement links TRBV2 to TRBJ1-5; D call uncertain. Germline values: CDR1 SNHLY, CDR2 FYNNEI. There are 15 residues in the CDR3. Trimming shortened V by 3 bases and J by 3 bases, and 12 bases separated the two germline ends. CDR3 region: CASSEEQAINQPQHF. The CDR3 DNA reads TGTGCCAGCAGTGAGGAGCAGGCGATCAATCAGCCCCAGCATTTT. Full variable domain (outside the CDR3, taken from reference TRBV2 and TRBJ1-5): EPEVTQTPSHQVTQMGQEVILRCVPISNHLYFYWYRQILGQKVEFLVSFYNNEISEKSEIFDDQFSVERPDGSNFTLKIRSTKLEDSAMYFCASSEEQAINQPQHFGDGTRLSIL.

This clone has only a few counts. This chain links TRBV4-2 with TRBJ1-1, with TRBD1 identical over 8 bases. Germline CDR1 LGHNA, CDR2 YNFKEQ. CDR3 length equals 15 residues. Germline trimming cut 4 bases from V and 5 bases from J; bases unmatched to any gene: 9. The CDR3 DNA sequence: TGTGCCAGCAGCCCCCACCGGACAGGGAGGACTGAAGCTTTCTTT. Protein product: CASSPHRTGRTEAFF.

This clone is a singleton in its sample. The J gene is TRBJ1-1, the V gene TRBV4-2, with D maybe TRBD1 (5 bases). Trimming pared 4 bases from V and 7 bases from J, leaving 10 bases between. Per germline, CDR1 LGHNA and CDR2 YNFKEQ. CDR3 length: 12 residues. CDR3 coding DNA: TGTGCCAGCAGCCCCCAAGGGGTTGAAGCTTTCTTT. Protein product: CASSPQGVEAFF.

V gene TRBV19 combines with J gene TRBJ2-7; 8 bases fit TRBD1. The trim removed 5 bases at V and 1 base at J, leaving 7 bases unmatched. The CDR3 sequence is 15 residues long. The V gene's germline CDR1 is LNHDA and CDR2 SQIVND (reference sequence). CDR3 coding DNA: TGTGCCAGTAGTTCCGGGACAGGCCCTTCCTACGAGCAGTACTTC. Its translation is CASSSGTGPSYEQYF.

CDR3 in amino acids: CASSLSAGYGYTF. For the CDR3, the DNA is TGTGCCAGCAGCCTCAGTGCGGGCTATGGCTACACCTTC. This chain connects TRBV2 to TRBJ1-2; no clear D gene. The CDR3 runs to 13 residues. Germline assignment: CDR1 SNHLY and CDR2 FYNNEI. Trimming took 6 bases from V and 4 from J, leaving 12 bases between them. The entire variable domain, with the rest obtained from reference TRBV2 and TRBJ1-2, is as follows: EPEVTQTPSHQVTQMGQEVILRCVPISNHLYFYWYRQILGQKVEFLVSFYNNEISEKSEIFDDQFSVERPDGSNFTLKIRSTKLEDSAMYFCASSLSAGYGYTFGSGTRLTVV.